This passage covers 13 T cell receptor beta chains from one sample sequenced in a study of T cell clonotyping in hematopoietic cell transplantation. Here immunoSEQ multiplex PCR was the method, and the copy in TCRdb shows in-frame clones only, minus some. The sample yields thousands of clones, 76% seen once. Sequencing used peripheral blood mononuclear cells, obtained 100 days after allogeneic stem cell transplant. The source of these receptors is a male patient aged 50 to 60 who had an allogeneic stem cell transplant from an unrelated donor, so the T cells may come from the graft donor. Some clones in this sample may be carry-over from other donors' samples.

This clone has a handful of counts. The CDR3 reads CASSKGSRELFF. CDR3 in DNA: TGCGCCAGCAGTAAGGGCAGCAGGGAGCTGTTTTTT. The rearrangement uses TRBV10-1 and TRBJ2-2; D not resolved. This CDR3 region has 12 residues. Looked up from germline, CDR1 is WNHNN and CDR2 is SYGVQD (reference sequence). The germline V and J ends were trimmed by 5 bases and 9 bases, with 10 bases remaining between them.

This rearrangement joins TRBV7-2 to TRBJ1-4; 10 bases fit TRBD1. With V trimmed by 3 bases and J by 8 bases, 9 bases remained unmatched. The germline gives CDR1 SGHTA, CDR2 FQGNSA. This CDR3 region has 16 residues. The CDR3 DNA follows: TGTGCCAGCAGCTTCACAGGGACAGGGGCGGGCGAAAAACTGTTTTTT. Protein product: CASSFTGTGAGEKLFF. Full variable domain (rest looked up from reference TRBV7-2 and TRBJ1-4): GAGVSQSPSNKVTEKGKDVELRCDPISGHTALYWYRQSLGQGLEFLIYFQGNSAPDKSGLPSDRFSAERTGGSVSTLTIQRTQQEDSAVYLCASSFTGTGAGEKLFFGSGTQLSVL.

V and J are TRBV5-1 and TRBJ1-6, with D possibly TRBD1 on 5 matching bases. CDR1 SGHRS and CDR2 YFSETQ come from the germline V gene. This CDR3 has 18 residues. The V end lost 0 bases, the J end lost 9 bases, and 22 bases lay between the germline ends. The DNA for the CDR3 is TGCGCCAGCAGCTTGGCCTCGGGACCCTTCACGGGGGGTTCACCCCTCCACTTT. This gives the protein CASSLASGPFTGGSPLHF.

In its sample, this clone was seen a few times. V is TRBV10-3 and J is TRBJ2-7; weak D call: TRBD1 (6 bases). This CDR3 contains 14 residues. Trimming took off 4 bases at V and 2 bases at J, with 12 bases between the two ends. Germline CDR1 reads ENHRY; CDR2 reads SYGVKD. CDR3 in amino acids: CAISGVGQTYEQYF. The CDR3 region has the DNA TGTGCCATCAGTGGGGTAGGACAGACCTACGAGCAGTACTTC.

The J gene is TRBJ2-2, the V gene TRBV6-5; D not resolved. From germline, CDR1 is MNHEY and CDR2 SVGAGI. The length of the CDR3 is 14 residues. V lost 5 bases and J 6 bases, leaving 13 bases between the germline ends. The CDR3 DNA follows: TGTGCCAGCAGTCTCCTACCCCATTCCGGGGAGCTGTTTTTT. It encodes CASSLLPHSGELFF.

V gene TRBV7-2 combines with J gene TRBJ2-7; maybe TRBD2 (6 bases). V gave up 1 base and J gave up 6 bases, with 13 bases separating them. In germline, CDR1 is SGHTA, CDR2 FQGNSA. The CDR3 is 14 residues long. The DNA of the CDR3 is TGTGCCAGCAGCTTAGTGCTGGGGGGTGCCGAGCAGTACTTC. It codes for CASSLVLGGAEQYF.

This sequence joins TRBV10-3 and TRBJ1-3, with D possibly TRBD1 on 5 matching bases. This CDR3 comprises 16 residues. Germline loops: CDR1 ENHRY, CDR2 SYGVKD. Trimming shortened V by 3 bases and J by 2 bases, and 14 bases separated the two germline ends. The chain's CDR3 is CAISDLRQSTGNTIYF. The CDR3 bases are TGTGCCATCAGTGACTTAAGACAGAGCACTGGAAACACCATATATTTT.

This clone is deemed hyperexpanded. The rearrangement joins TRBV7-9 to TRBJ1-1, with D unresolved. V lost 2 bases and J lost 5, with 12 bases in between. From germline, CDR1 is SEHNR and CDR2 FQNEAQ (reference sequence). CDR3 size: 14 residues. The CDR3 DNA reads as TGTGCCAGCAGCTTAAACACCCTGGTGACTGAAGCTTTCTTT. This sequence encodes CASSLNTLVTEAFF. The variable domain in full, completed from reference TRBV7-9 and TRBJ1-1, reads DTGVSQNPRHKITKRGQNVTFRCDPISEHNRLYWYRQTLGQGPEFLTYFQNEAQLEKSRLLSDRFSAERPKGSFSTLEIQRTEQGDSAMYLCASSLNTLVTEAFFGQGTRLTVV.

The chain links TRBV7-9 to TRBJ2-3; D ambiguous. V lost 8 bases to trimming and J lost 1 base, with 4 bases between them. The CDR3 has 11 residues. The V gene's germline CDR1 is SEHNR and CDR2 FQNEAQ (reference sequence). The CDR3 sequence: CASGRTDTQYF. CDR3 in DNA: TGTGCCAGCGGTCGCACAGATACGCAGTATTTT.

The chain links TRBV29-1 to TRBJ1-3; no firm D call. V dropped 6 bases and J dropped 0 bases, with 12 bases sitting between them. This CDR3 comprises 14 residues. CDR1 SQVTM and CDR2 ANQGSEA come from the germline V gene. CDR3 amino acids: CSVSRVNSGNTIYF. CDR3 DNA: TGCAGCGTCTCGAGGGTTAACTCTGGAAACACCATATATTTT.

The CDR3 coding sequence is TGTGCCAGCAGCCAAGATGGTTGGGGGGCCAATCAGCCCCAGCATTTT. This encodes CASSQDGWGANQPQHF. This rearrangement joins TRBV4-2 to TRBJ1-5; D perhaps matches TRBD1 (6 bases). The CDR3 has 16 residues. Between the trimmed V and J ends, which lost 0 bases and 3 bases, there was a span of 12 bases. Germline assignment: CDR1 LGHNA and CDR2 YNFKEQ.

The count of this clone is one. The V call is TRBV25-1, the J call TRBJ2-6; TRBD1 aligns across 7 bases. CDR3 length: 17 amino acids. Germline CDR1 and CDR2: MGHDK and SYGVNS. V shed 3 bases, J shed 2 bases, and the junction held 7 bases outside the gene matches. CDR3 residues: CASSEATGIAGANVLTF. CDR3 nucleotide sequence: TGTGCCAGCAGTGAGGCGACAGGGATCGCTGGGGCCAACGTCCTGACTTTC. Using reference TRBV25-1 and TRBJ2-6 for the parts outside the CDR3, the full variable domain is EADIYQTPRYLVIGTGKKITLECSQTMGHDKMYWYQQDPGMELHLIHYSYGVNSTEKGDLSSESTVSRIRTEHFPLTLESARPSHTSQYLCASSEATGIAGANVLTFGAGSRLTVL.

V gene TRBV7-9 combines with J gene TRBJ2-1; D possibly corresponds to TRBD1 (6 bases). Germline loops: CDR1 SEHNR, CDR2 FQNEAQ (reference sequence). V was clipped by 5 bases and J by 3 bases, with 14 bases between them. This CDR3 spans 15 amino acids. In DNA, the CDR3 is TGTGCCAGCAGCCTCACACAGGGAGACTACAATGAGCAGTTCTTC. Translating it yields CASSLTQGDYNEQFF. Variable domain in full (rest from reference TRBV7-9 and TRBJ2-1): DTGVSQNPRHKITKRGQNVTFRCDPISEHNRLYWYRQTLGQGPEFLTYFQNEAQLEKSRLLSDRFSAERPKGSFSTLEIQRTEQGDSAMYLCASSLTQGDYNEQFFGPGTRLTVL.